These 25 T cell receptor beta chains were all obtained from the same sample, sequenced in a study of response to subunit inactivated influenza vaccine. TCRdb reanalysed the RT-PCR reads using MiXCR and keeps one entry per CDR3 protein. The sample lists more than 200,000 distinct CDR3 sequences, about 12% occurring once. The sample was non-naive T cells sorted from PBMCs, taken less than 15 days before vaccination. These receptors all stem from a man aged 45-65 years who received an inactivated influenza vaccine.

The table lists this clonotype with many counts. This rearrangement joins TRBV12-3 or TRBV12-4 to TRBJ1-3, with D possibly TRBD1 on 5 matching bases. V was pared by 6 bases and J by 0 bases, with 12 bases between. The length of the CDR3 is 15 residues. The CDR3 DNA sequence: TGTGCCAGCAGCCTGGGACCGACCTCTGGAAACACCATATATTTT. Protein sequence: CASSLGPTSGNTIYF.

The sample holds many counts of this clonotype. The chain recombines TRBV5-1 with TRBJ2-2, with TRBD1 identical over 9 bases. This CDR3 spans 14 amino acids. J lost 4 bases, V lost 4 bases, and 2 bases had no gene match. CDR1 and CDR2 (germline): SGHRS, YFSETQ. Here the CDR3 DNA reads TGCGCCAGCAGCATGACAGGGGGCACCGGGGAGCTGTTTTTT. Protein product: CASSMTGGTGELFF. The variable domain in full, with the rest retrieved from reference TRBV5-1 and TRBJ2-2, is KAGVTQTPRYLIKTRGQQVTLSCSPISGHRSVSWYQQTPGQGLQFLFEYFSETQRNKGNFPGRFSGRQFSNSRSEMNVSTLELGDSALYLCASSMTGGTGELFFGEGSRLTVL.

This chain connects TRBV5-5 to TRBJ1-4, with a weak D call TRBD1 (5 bases). This CDR3 comprises 15 residues. The V end was cut by 3 bases, the J end by 5 bases, with 14 bases between. CDR1 and CDR2 (germline): SGHKS, YYEKEE (reference sequence). CDR3 sequence (DNA): TGTGCCAGCAGCTATTACAGGATGTCGAATGAAAAACTGTTTTTT. This sequence encodes CASSYYRMSNEKLFF.

In the case of this clonotype: The junction and the germline gene differ at one end; a read error may be behind it. V usage is TRBV4-1 and J usage is TRBJ2-3, with TRBD2 matching over 8 bases. The CDR3 has 14 residues. Germline V gene data show CDR1 as MGHRA and CDR2 as YSYEKL. The CDR3 region has the DNA TGCACCAGCAGTAAGCGGGAGTACGCAGATACGCAGTATTTT. Translation gives CTSSKREYADTQYF.

This clonotype turned up a few times. The chain is built from TRBV9 and TRBJ2-7, with D unclear. The V end was cut by 0 bases, the J end by 2 bases, with 12 bases between. Germline CDR1 reads SGDLS; CDR2 reads YYNGEE. The CDR3 length is 15 residues. The DNA for the CDR3 is TGTGCCAGCAGCGTAGCTTCTGCCGGAACCTACGAGCAGTACTTC. Its protein is CASSVASAGTYEQYF.

The J gene is TRBJ2-1, the V gene TRBV5-1; 9 nucleotides match TRBD1. Trimming removed 4 bases from V and 6 bases from J; junction bases left unmatched: 8. The CDR3 length is 15 residues. Germline V CDR1 and CDR2: SGHRS, YFSETQ. CDR3 in amino acids: CASSPSGQGSNEQFF. The CDR3, as DNA: TGCGCCAGCAGCCCTTCGGGACAGGGAAGCAATGAGCAGTTCTTC.

V is TRBV5-1 and J is TRBJ2-1; D is ambiguous. This CDR3 is built from 16 residues. Trimming left V 0 bases short and J 8 bases short, with 18 bases between. CDR1 is SGHRS and CDR2 is YFSETQ in the germline V gene. The CDR3 DNA is TGCGCCAGCAGCTTGGGTTTCCCGGGTCTTTTGGATGAGCAGTTCTTC. It codes for CASSLGFPGLLDEQFF. Variable domain in full (rest from reference TRBV5-1 and TRBJ2-1): KAGVTQTPRYLIKTRGQQVTLSCSPISGHRSVSWYQQTPGQGLQFLFEYFSETQRNKGNFPGRFSGRQFSNSRSEMNVSTLELGDSALYLCASSLGFPGLLDEQFFGPGTRLTVL.

This chain connects TRBV6-2 or TRBV6-3 to TRBJ1-5; D remains ambiguous. The germline V gene has CDR1 MNHEY and CDR2 SVGEGT. This CDR3 spans 14 amino acids. The V end was cut by 4 bases, the J end by 2 bases, with 9 bases between. CDR3 protein: CASSWVRGNQPQHF. The CDR3 DNA is TGTGCCAGCAGTTGGGTAAGGGGCAATCAGCCCCAGCATTTT.

The sample holds many counts of this clonotype. The V gene is TRBV28, the J gene TRBJ2-5; possible D gene TRBD2, 7 bases. The CDR3 has 15 residues. In germline, CDR1 is MDHEN, CDR2 SYDVKM. Trimming shortened V by 8 bases and J by 4 bases, and 20 bases separated the two germline ends. CDR3 residues: CASLPPGGLGETQYF. CDR3 coding DNA: TGTGCCAGCTTACCCCCCGGGGGGCTCGGAGAGACCCAGTACTTC.

In its sample, this clonotype was seen many times. The chain uses TRBV4-2 and TRBJ1-1, with 11 bases identical to TRBD1. V was clipped by 4 bases and J by 11 bases; unmatched bases: 6. The length of the CDR3 is 13 residues. Germline loops: CDR1 LGHNA, CDR2 YNFKEQ. This CDR3 is CASSLGQGAHAFF. In DNA form, the CDR3 reads TGTGCCAGCAGCCTCGGACAGGGGGCGCATGCTTTCTTT.

This clonotype appeared a few times. V and J are TRBV27 and TRBJ1-5; unclear D gene. The V end lost 3 bases, the J end lost 4 bases, and 7 bases lay between the germline ends. This CDR3 region has 13 residues. CDR1 and CDR2 (germline): MNHEY, SMNVEV (reference sequence). CDR3 protein: CASSFYRNQPQHF. For the CDR3, the DNA is TGTGCCAGCAGTTTCTACAGAAATCAGCCCCAGCATTTT.

The V and J genes are TRBV27 and TRBJ2-7; 10 bases are a match to TRBD2. V was clipped by 6 bases and J by 3 bases; unmatched bases: 8. Germline values: CDR1 MNHEY, CDR2 SMNVEV (reference sequence). CDR3 length equals 15 residues. CDR3 nucleotide sequence: TGTGCCAGCAGCCACAGCGGGAGGGGTAGCTACGAGCAGTACTTC. Translation: CASSHSGRGSYEQYF.

J is TRBJ2-3 and V is TRBV5-1; D possibly corresponds to TRBD1 (5 bases). Germline V gene sequence: CDR1 SGHRS, CDR2 YFSETQ. This CDR3 has 15 residues. The germline V and J ends were trimmed by 6 bases and 2 bases, with 16 bases remaining between them. CDR3 in amino acids: CASKGIGAHTDTQYF. The DNA for the CDR3 is TGCGCCAGCAAGGGGATAGGGGCCCACACAGATACGCAGTATTTT.

This chain joins TRBV6-6 and TRBJ2-7, with 8 nucleotides matching TRBD1. CDR3 length: 11 residues. The germline CDR1 and CDR2 sequences are MNHNY and SVGAGI (reference sequence). J was trimmed by 10 bases and V by 6 bases; bases with no gene match: 5. CDR3 nucleotides: TGTGCCAGCAGACTAGACAGGGGACAGTACTTC. Protein product: CASRLDRGQYF.

This clonotype was counted many times. V gene TRBV12-3 or TRBV12-4 combines with J gene TRBJ1-1; no clear D. CDR3 length: 14 amino acids. With 7 bases removed from V and 7 bases from J, the gap between germline ends came to 19 bases. The CDR3 sequence: CASTLEGDRGEAFF. The CDR3, as DNA: TGTGCCAGCACCCTCGAGGGAGATCGTGGTGAAGCTTTCTTT.

This clonotype was detected ten times or more. The chain has TRBV28 and TRBJ2-7, with 8 positions matching TRBD1. CDR1 and CDR2 (germline): MDHEN, SYDVKM. There are 16 residues in the CDR3. The trim removed 3 bases at V and 2 bases at J, leaving 9 bases unmatched. CDR3 protein: CASSLETGGTTYEQYF. The CDR3 region has the DNA TGTGCCAGCAGTTTGGAAACAGGGGGAACTACCTACGAGCAGTACTTC.

A few counts support this clonotype. Written as DNA, the CDR3 is TGTGCCAGCAGTGTCCAATTCAGCTCCTACGAGCAGTACTTC. This sequence encodes CASSVQFSSYEQYF. The rearrangement uses TRBV12-3 or TRBV12-4 and TRBJ2-7; D gene uncertain. Trimming left V 5 bases short and J 0 bases short, with 11 bases between. The CDR3 length is 14 residues.

This clonotype was found many times. The chain couples TRBV20-1 to TRBJ2-7, with unresolved D. With 6 bases removed from V and 1 base from J, the gap between germline ends came to 10 bases. The CDR3 spans 12 residues. The germline V gene has CDR1 DFQATT and CDR2 SNEGSKA (reference sequence). CDR3 protein: CSAPDLSYEQYF. The CDR3 nucleotides read TGCAGTGCCCCGGACCTGTCCTACGAGCAGTACTTC.

The CDR3 DNA reads TGTGCCACCAAACAGAACCCAACTAATGAAAAACTGTTTTTT. Residues: CATKQNPTNEKLFF. This sequence joins TRBV10-3 and TRBJ1-4; unclear D gene. Germline CDR1 ENHRY, CDR2 SYGVKD. The CDR3 totals 14 residues. V gave up 10 bases and J gave up 0 bases, with 12 bases separating them.

The chain combines TRBV7-2 with TRBJ2-3; perhaps D is TRBD1 or TRBD2 (7 bases each). Trimming shortened V by 4 bases and J by 4 bases, and 9 bases separated the two germline ends. The germline V gene encodes CDR1 SGHTA and CDR2 FQGNSA. The CDR3 contains 13 residues. CDR3 sequence (DNA): TGTGCCAGCAGCTCAGGGGGGGCAGATACGCAGTATTTT. Translation: CASSSGGADTQYF.

This clonotype was recorded at least ten times. This chain joins TRBV7-2 and TRBJ2-3, with D maybe TRBD2 (6 bases). Per germline, CDR1 SGHTA and CDR2 FQGNSA. V was pared by 5 bases and J by 7 bases, with 10 bases between. This CDR3 is built from 12 residues. The CDR3 loop reads CASSLGGYTQYF. The DNA for the CDR3 is TGTGCCAGCAGCCTTGGGGGGTATACGCAGTATTTT. The full variable domain, its missing parts supplied by reference TRBV7-2 and TRBJ2-3, is GAGVSQSPSNKVTEKGKDVELRCDPISGHTALYWYRQSLGQGLEFLIYFQGNSAPDKSGLPSDRFSAERTGGSVSTLTIQRTQQEDSAVYLCASSLGGYTQYFGPGTRLTVL.

This clonotype was recorded at least ten times. The V and J genes are TRBV29-1 and TRBJ2-1; TRBD1 might be the D (6 bases). Trimming shortened V by 5 bases and J by 3 bases, and 17 bases separated the two germline ends. This CDR3 region has 15 residues. Germline V gene sequence: CDR1 SQVTM, CDR2 ANQGSEA. Here the CDR3 DNA reads TGCAGCGTTCCCAAACCGGGACACTTCTACAATGAGCAGTTCTTC. This sequence encodes CSVPKPGHFYNEQFF.

This clonotype appeared many times. This rearrangement joins TRBV10-3 to TRBJ2-3; no reliable D call. CDR1 and CDR2 (germline): ENHRY, SYGVKD. This CDR3 has 14 amino acids. Trimming pared 2 bases from V and 2 bases from J, leaving 8 bases between. This chain's CDR3 is CAISEVVLTDTQYF. The CDR3 DNA follows: TGTGCCATCAGTGAGGTGGTCCTCACAGATACGCAGTATTTT.

V usage is TRBV11-2 and J usage is TRBJ1-2; TRBD1 aligns across 7 bases. This CDR3 is built from 13 residues. The junction had 3 bases not matched to a gene; V was cut back by 1 base and J by 7 bases. CDR1 and CDR2 (germline): SGHAT, FQNNGV. The CDR3 loop is CASSLGQGGGYTF. DNA of the CDR3: TGTGCCAGCAGCTTAGGACAGGGCGGTGGCTACACCTTC.

This clonotype was seen more than once but under ten times. The chain uses TRBV2 and TRBJ1-2; no clear D gene. CDR3 length equals 12 residues. V lost 6 bases to trimming and J lost 8 bases, with 13 bases between them. Germline assignment: CDR1 SNHLY and CDR2 FYNNEI. CDR3 sequence reads: CASRVLFRGYTF. In nucleotides, the CDR3 is TGTGCCAGCAGGGTATTATTTCGAGGCTACACCTTC.